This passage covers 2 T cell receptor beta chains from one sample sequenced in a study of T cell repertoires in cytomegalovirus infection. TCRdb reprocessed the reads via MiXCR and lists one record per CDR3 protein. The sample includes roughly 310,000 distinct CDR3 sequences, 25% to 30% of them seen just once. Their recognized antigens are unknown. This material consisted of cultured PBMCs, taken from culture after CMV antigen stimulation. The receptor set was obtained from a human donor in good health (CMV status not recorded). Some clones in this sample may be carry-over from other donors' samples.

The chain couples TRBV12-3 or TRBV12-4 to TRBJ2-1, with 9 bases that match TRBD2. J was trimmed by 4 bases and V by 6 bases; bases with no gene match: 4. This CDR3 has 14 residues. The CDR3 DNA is TGTGCCAGCAGCCTTAGCGGGAGATACAATGAGCAGTTCTTC. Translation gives CASSLSGRYNEQFF.

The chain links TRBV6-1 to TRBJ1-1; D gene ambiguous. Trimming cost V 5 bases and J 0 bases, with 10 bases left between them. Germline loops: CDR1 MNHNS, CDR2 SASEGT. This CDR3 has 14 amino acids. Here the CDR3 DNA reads TGTGCCAGCAGTCCGGACCACATGAACACTGAAGCTTTCTTT. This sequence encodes CASSPDHMNTEAFF.